One T cell receptor (beta chain) is described in this entry. The data originate from a study of identical twins. Germline V gene data show CDR1 as SGHAT and CDR2 as FQNNGV. This CDR3 spans 14 amino acids. Trimming took off 4 bases at V and 1 base at J, with 11 bases between the two ends. TCRdb used MiXCR to reprocess the 5' RACE reads, holding one entry per CDR3 protein. In the table there are about 690,000 distinct CDR3 sequences, around 20% of which are singletons. These records were also assigned to another study, of T cells expressing NK-cell markers. As reported in that work: Sorting was restricted to alpha-beta TCR T cells by an anti-gamma-delta TCR antibody in several experiments.

The source is a woman aged 18-30 years in good health. Sample: PBMCs. V and J are TRBV11-2 and TRBJ2-7; a possible D gene is TRBD2 (6 bases). CDR3 in amino acids: CASSWDSSSYEQYF. The CDR3, as DNA: TGTGCCAGCAGCTGGGACTCTTCATCCTACGAGCAGTACTTC.